Presented here are 19 T cell receptor beta chains from one specimen sequenced in a study of blood T cell repertoires in COVID-19. Clones were read by immunoSEQ multiplex PCR, and TCRdb kept only the in-frame ones, dropping some. This sample carries 200,000 to 250,000 clones, about nine tenths of them seen once, and the ten largest clones take approximately 1.7%. Sequencing used PBMCs or T cells enriched from blood (not recorded which). All receptors come from a man in his forties who had recovered from COVID-19.

The rearrangement joins TRBV11-1 to TRBJ2-7, with D maybe TRBD1 (6 bases). Germline assignment: CDR1 SGHAT and CDR2 FQDESV (reference sequence). CDR3 length equals 14 residues. Trimming removed 2 bases at V and 0 bases at J, with 8 bases between. This chain's CDR3 is CASSLSQGSYEQYF. The CDR3 DNA reads as TGTGCCAGCAGCTTATCACAGGGCTCCTACGAGCAGTACTTC.

The chain carries TRBV12-3 or TRBV12-4 and TRBJ2-3; unclear D gene. This CDR3 is 13 amino acids long. The V gene lost 2 bases and the J gene lost 4 bases, with 7 bases spanning the gap. The CDR3 nucleotides are TGTGCCAGCAGTTTAAACACCCCAGATACGCAGTATTTT. Protein product: CASSLNTPDTQYF.

The rearrangement uses TRBV27 and TRBJ2-7; 7 bases are shared with TRBD1. The ends lost 5 bases at V and 2 bases at J; junction bases unmatched: 9. Germline CDR1 reads MNHEY; CDR2 reads SMNVEV (reference sequence). CDR3 length: 15 residues. The CDR3 DNA reads as TGTGCCAGCAGTCCCCGACAGGGAATCGCCTACGAGCAGTACTTC. Protein sequence: CASSPRQGIAYEQYF.

The CDR3, as DNA: TGTGCCAGCAGCTTAGTAGCGGGAGAAGGTGAGACCCAGTACTTC. It encodes CASSLVAGEGETQYF. J is TRBJ2-5 and V is TRBV7-2; 9 positions agree with TRBD2. Trimming at V came to 1 base and at J to 5 bases, leaving 5 bases not matched to a gene. There are 15 residues in the CDR3. From germline, CDR1 is SGHTA and CDR2 FQGNSA.

V and J are TRBV3-1 (or the pseudogene TRBV3-2) and TRBJ1-1, with D possibly being TRBD1 (5 bases). V was clipped by 3 bases and J by 5 bases, with 19 bases between them. The CDR3 covers 16 residues. The germline CDR1 and CDR2 sequences are LGHDT and YNNKEL (reference sequence). The CDR3, as DNA: TGTGCCAGCAGCCAGACCTCCAGGGATGCGTGGACTGAAGCTTTCTTT. This encodes CASSQTSRDAWTEAFF.

The table lists this clone with a count of one. The V call is TRBV19, the J call TRBJ2-2; D unresolved. The CDR3 has 15 amino acids. CDR1 is LNHDA and CDR2 is SQIVND in the germline V gene (reference sequence). Trimming took 3 bases from V and 0 from J, leaving 8 bases between them. The CDR3 is CASSISAANTGELFF. Here the CDR3 DNA reads TGTGCCAGTAGTATTTCCGCGGCGAACACCGGGGAGCTGTTTTTT. Looking up the rest from reference TRBV19 and TRBJ2-2 gives the full variable domain: DGGITQSPKYLFRKEGQNVTLSCEQNLNHDAMYWYRQDPGQGLRLIYYSQIVNDFQKGDIAEGYSVSREKKESFPLTVTSAQKNPTAFYLCASSISAANTGELFFGEGSRLTVL.

The table lists this clone with a count of one. The rearrangement links TRBV6-5 to TRBJ1-1; 8 bases agree with TRBD1. The CDR3 runs to 13 residues. V lost 2 bases to trimming and J lost 7 bases; unmatched junction nucleotides: 3. Per germline, CDR1 MNHEY and CDR2 SVGAGI. This chain's CDR3 is CASSYDGQGEAFF. CDR3 bases: TGTGCCAGCAGTTACGACGGACAGGGTGAAGCTTTCTTT.

The table lists this clone with a count of one. The rearrangement joins TRBV6-5 to TRBJ2-7; TRBD2 agrees at 8 bases. The germline CDR1 and CDR2 sequences are MNHEY and SVGAGI. This CDR3 spans 15 amino acids. V shed 7 bases, J shed 4 bases, and the junction held 12 bases outside the gene matches. CDR3 protein: CASTRPGGPEYEQYF. For the CDR3, the DNA is TGTGCCAGCACCAGGCCGGGAGGGCCGGAGTACGAGCAGTACTTC.

This clone was observed a handful of times. The chain has TRBV13 and TRBJ2-7, with D perhaps matching TRBD1 (5 bases). The V and J ends lost 5 bases and 5 bases respectively, with 13 bases between them. Germline CDR1 is PRHDT and CDR2 is FYEKMQ (reference sequence). The CDR3 runs to 13 residues. The CDR3 bases are TGTGCCAGCAGCCCCACCCAGGGCCACGAGCAGTACTTC. Amino acids: CASSPTQGHEQYF.

V gene TRBV3-1 (or the pseudogene TRBV3-2) combines with J gene TRBJ1-3; TRBD1 matches 9 bases. The germline V gene encodes CDR1 LGHDT and CDR2 YNNKEL (reference sequence). V lost 6 bases to trimming and J lost 4 bases; unmatched junction nucleotides: 7. The CDR3 runs 15 residues. CDR3 bases: TGTGCCAGCAGGGAGACAGGGGGGTACGGAAACACCATATATTTT. Its translation is CASRETGGYGNTIYF.

The chain carries TRBV5-1 and TRBJ2-5, with TRBD1 as a possible D gene (6 bases). V lost 3 bases, J lost 7 bases, and 19 bases lay in between. Germline CDR1 SGHRS, CDR2 YFSETQ. The CDR3 runs to 15 residues. CDR3 amino acids: CASSWKQGDRGTQYF. CDR3 DNA: TGCGCCAGCAGCTGGAAACAGGGTGACCGAGGGACCCAGTACTTC.

This clone has a handful of counts. The chain is built from TRBV3-1 (or the pseudogene TRBV3-2) and TRBJ1-5; D remains unclear. Trimming removed 3 bases at V and 6 bases at J, with 9 bases between. CDR1 LGHDT and CDR2 YNNKEL come from the germline V gene (reference sequence). This CDR3 is built from 13 residues. The CDR3: CASSQRGGQPQHF. CDR3 DNA: TGTGCCAGCAGCCAGAGAGGCGGTCAGCCCCAGCATTTT.

This chain uses TRBV3-1 (or the pseudogene TRBV3-2) with TRBJ2-2; TRBD2 matches at 8 bases. This CDR3 contains 17 residues. Trimming removed 0 bases from V and 6 bases from J; junction bases left unmatched: 9. Germline-derived CDR1 and CDR2 are LGHDT and YNNKEL (reference sequence). The CDR3 is CASSQETGGPSSGELFF. CDR3 bases: TGTGCCAGCAGCCAAGAGACGGGAGGGCCTTCATCCGGGGAGCTGTTTTTT.

V gene TRBV29-1 combines with J gene TRBJ2-2; TRBD1 aligns across 9 bases. The trim removed 0 bases at V and 5 bases at J, leaving 10 bases unmatched. This CDR3 region has 17 residues. Germline CDR1 reads SQVTM; CDR2 reads ANQGSEA. CDR3 loop: CSVEDLGGQGRTGELFF. DNA of the CDR3: TGCAGCGTTGAAGATCTGGGGGGACAGGGTCGAACCGGGGAGCTGTTTTTT.

This clone was detected only once. This chain uses TRBV28 with TRBJ1-2, with 7 bases lining up with TRBD1. The V and J ends lost 1 base and 8 bases, in that order; junction bases with no gene match: 1. Germline-derived CDR1 and CDR2 are MDHEN and SYDVKM. The CDR3 consists of 12 residues. CDR3 nucleotide sequence: TGTGCCAGCAGTTTATACAGGGGCGGCTACACCTTC. Translated: CASSLYRGGYTF.

The rearrangement links TRBV3-1 (or the pseudogene TRBV3-2) to TRBJ2-5, with TRBD2 as a possible D gene (6 bases). CDR1 is LGHDT, CDR2 YNNKEL, per germline (reference sequence). The CDR3 has 18 residues. With 4 bases removed from V and 3 bases from J, the gap between germline ends came to 24 bases. CDR3 nucleotides: TGTGCCAGCAGCCCACGCGCCGATGGGGGGAGCCAAAAAGAGACCCAGTACTTC. Its translation: CASSPRADGGSQKETQYF.

The V gene is TRBV10-3, the J gene TRBJ1-6; no clear D gene. CDR1 is ENHRY, CDR2 SYGVKD, per germline. V dropped 4 bases and J dropped 8 bases, with 12 bases sitting between them. The CDR3 runs 14 residues. CDR3 sequence (DNA): TGTGCCATCAGTGTGGCAGAGAGGGATTCACCCCTCCACTTT. Translated: CAISVAERDSPLHF.

This chain uses TRBV3-1 (or the pseudogene TRBV3-2) with TRBJ1-4; 10 nucleotides line up with TRBD1. V shed 5 bases, J shed 4 bases, and the junction held 1 base outside the gene matches. CDR3 length: 14 amino acids. Looked up from germline, CDR1 is LGHDT and CDR2 is YNNKEL (reference sequence). The CDR3 bases are TGTGCCAGCAGCGGACAGGGGGGTAATGAAAAACTGTTTTTT. Protein product: CASSGQGGNEKLFF.

This chain connects TRBV27 to TRBJ2-7; 10 bases agree with TRBD2. The V and J ends lost 6 bases and 6 bases, in that order; junction bases with no gene match: 8. The CDR3 runs 14 residues. Germline V gene lookup returns CDR1 MNHEY and CDR2 SMNVEV (reference sequence). The CDR3 region has the DNA TGTGCCAGCAGGGAGCGGGAGGGTTCTCGCGAGCAGTACTTC. It specifies CASREREGSREQYF.